This TCR beta chain was documented in a study of blood T cell repertoires in COVID-19. Study at large: Donors in the United States, Italy and Spain gave samples during acute or convalescent COVID-19. From T cells, B-cell-depleted T cells, or PBMCs came the material, which was cDNA or gDNA.

In the original analysis: It was from reference gene primer amplification that nucleated cell counts were estimated. Data came from immunoSEQ multiplex PCR; TCRdb stores just in-frame clones and leaves some out. The D gene and trimming were derived from the DNA, and the V and J assignments and clone size from that table. The top ten clones hold roughly 9% of a sample with 78,000 or so clones, about four fifths of them seen once. The sequence was obtained from a human donor in a cohort sampled during active COVID-19. The sequenced sample consisted of peripheral blood.

This CDR3 is CASSGQGRDEAFF. In DNA, the CDR3 is TGTGCCAGCAGTGGACAGGGGAGGGATGAAGCTTTCTTT. The V call is TRBV2, the J call TRBJ1-1; TRBD1 matches at 8 bases. The CDR3 consists of 13 residues. V lost 4 bases and J lost 7; bases outside the gene matches: 5. Germline V gene lookup returns CDR1 SNHLY and CDR2 FYNNEI. The full variable domain, its missing parts supplied by reference TRBV2 and TRBJ1-1, is EPEVTQTPSHQVTQMGQEVILRCVPISNHLYFYWYRQILGQKVEFLVSFYNNEISEKSEIFDDQFSVERPDGSNFTLKIRSTKLEDSAMYFCASSGQGRDEAFFGQGTRLTVV.